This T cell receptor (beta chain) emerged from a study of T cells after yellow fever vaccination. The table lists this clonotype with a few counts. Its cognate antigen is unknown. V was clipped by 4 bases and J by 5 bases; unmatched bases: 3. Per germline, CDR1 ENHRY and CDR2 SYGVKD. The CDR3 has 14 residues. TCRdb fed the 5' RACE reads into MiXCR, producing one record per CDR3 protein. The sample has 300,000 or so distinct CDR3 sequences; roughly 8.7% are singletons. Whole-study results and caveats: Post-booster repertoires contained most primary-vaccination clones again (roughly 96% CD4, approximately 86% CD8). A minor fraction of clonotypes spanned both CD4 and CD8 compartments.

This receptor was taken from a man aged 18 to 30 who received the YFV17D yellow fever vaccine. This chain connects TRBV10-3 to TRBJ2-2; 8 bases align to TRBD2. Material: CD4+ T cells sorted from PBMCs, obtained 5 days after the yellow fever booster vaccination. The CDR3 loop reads CAISVPGGTGELFF. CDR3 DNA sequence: TGTGCCATCAGTGTCCCGGGGGGGACCGGGGAGCTGTTTTTT.